A single sample gave rise to the 30 T cell receptor beta chains below, sequenced in a study of T cells in tumors after PD-1 blockade. Method: immunoSEQ multiplex PCR; TCRdb's copy keeps in-frame clones and lacks some. The sample includes approximately 46,000 clones, roughly three quarters of them seen just once. Sequences were derived from PBMCs, sampled before anti-PD-1 treatment. The receptors were sampled from a human donor with basal cell carcinoma.

In its sample, this clone was seen once. The V gene is TRBV11-1, the J gene TRBJ2-7; TRBD2 matches 14 bases. The CDR3 totals 15 residues. Germline-derived CDR1 and CDR2 are SGHAT and FQDESV (reference sequence). Trimming cost V 0 bases and J 7 bases; bases outside gene matches: 2. The CDR3, as DNA: TGTGCCAGCAGCTTAGCTGGGACTAGCGGGAGAGAGCAGTACTTC. Encoded protein: CASSLAGTSGREQYF.

On this clone itself: Other DNA variants within this sample encode the same CDR3. The chain combines TRBV6-2 or TRBV6-3 with TRBJ1-2; 9 nucleotides match TRBD1. The V gene end was trimmed by 5 bases and the J gene end by 5 bases; junction bases not matched to a gene: 6. Germline CDR1 and CDR2: MNHEY and SVGEGT. The CDR3 covers 14 residues. In DNA, the CDR3 is TGTGCCAGCAGTCAACAGGGGGCGCGGTATGGCTACACCTTC. Its protein is CASSQQGARYGYTF.

The V call is TRBV5-1, the J call TRBJ1-1; 8 bases align to TRBD1. V lost 3 bases and J lost 1; bases outside the gene matches: 2. Germline lookup yields CDR1 SGHRS and CDR2 YFSETQ. CDR3 length: 14 residues. The CDR3 spells CASSSQGGNTEAFF. The CDR3 DNA follows: TGCGCCAGCAGCTCACAGGGGGGGAACACTGAAGCTTTCTTT.

The chain combines TRBV2 with TRBJ2-7; TRBD2 agrees at 7 bases. The length of the CDR3 is 15 residues. Trimming cost V 6 bases and J 5 bases; bases outside gene matches: 13. Germline-derived CDR1 and CDR2 are SNHLY and FYNNEI. The chain's CDR3 is CASRGGTSPLDEQYF. The CDR3 coding sequence is TGTGCCAGCAGGGGGGGGACTTCTCCCCTGGACGAGCAGTACTTC.

This clone was seen a handful of times. This CDR3 is CASSLQDSYEQYF. The CDR3 DNA reads TGTGCCAGCAGCTTACAGGACTCCTACGAGCAGTACTTC. The V call is TRBV5-6, the J call TRBJ2-7; maybe TRBD1 (5 bases). The CDR3 loop spans 13 amino acids. The germline CDR1 and CDR2 sequences are SGHDT and YYEEEE. Trimming shortened V by 2 bases and J by 0 bases, and 6 bases separated the two germline ends.

The chain joins TRBV5-5 to TRBJ1-2; D remains ambiguous. CDR1 SGHKS and CDR2 YYEKEE come from the germline V gene (reference sequence). CDR3 length equals 15 residues. V was trimmed by 2 bases and J by 0 bases, leaving 11 bases between them. CDR3 sequence reads: CASSLLAASNYGYTF. The CDR3 DNA reads as TGTGCCAGCAGCTTACTCGCAGCCTCTAACTATGGCTACACCTTC.

This chain connects TRBV28 to TRBJ2-1, with TRBD2 identical over 8 bases. CDR3 size: 15 residues. The germline V gene has CDR1 MDHEN and CDR2 SYDVKM. The J segment lost 7 bases and the V segment lost 3 bases, leaving 8 bases of the junction unmatched. This CDR3 reads CASSFSGGPWNEQFF. CDR3 coding DNA: TGTGCCAGCAGTTTCTCGGGGGGGCCCTGGAATGAGCAGTTCTTC.

This chain connects TRBV27 to TRBJ2-1; 7 positions match TRBD2. The CDR3 has 16 amino acids. With 5 bases clipped from V and 7 bases from J, the junction kept 14 bases outside the gene matches. Germline V lookup: CDR1 MNHEY, CDR2 SMNVEV (reference sequence). CDR3 sequence reads: CASSPSRREGKNEQFF. CDR3 coding DNA: TGTGCCAGCAGTCCTAGTAGGAGGGAGGGTAAGAATGAGCAGTTCTTC.

The chain is built from TRBV7-9 and TRBJ1-4; 7 positions match TRBD1. Germline trimming cut 5 bases from V and 4 bases from J; bases unmatched to any gene: 7. This CDR3 comprises 15 residues. Germline values: CDR1 SEHNR, CDR2 FQNEAQ (reference sequence). The CDR3: CASSIGQAINEKLFF. CDR3 DNA: TGTGCCAGCAGCATCGGACAGGCGATTAATGAAAAACTGTTTTTT.

The rearrangement uses TRBV19 and TRBJ2-5; the D gene is possibly TRBD2 (5 bases). The CDR3 contains 15 residues. Germline V gene sequence: CDR1 LNHDA, CDR2 SQIVND (reference sequence). Between the trimmed V and J ends, which lost 2 bases and 5 bases, there was a span of 15 bases. In DNA form, the CDR3 reads TGTGCCAGTAGTATATCGCCTACTAGGCAGGAGACCCAGTACTTC. Its translation: CASSISPTRQETQYF.

The chain employs TRBV7-2 and TRBJ1-4; D is undetermined. V lost 5 bases, J lost 6 bases, and 19 bases lay in between. The germline gives CDR1 SGHTA, CDR2 FQGNSA. The CDR3 totals 16 residues. This CDR3 is CASSQTLRVGDEKLFF. The CDR3 DNA follows: TGTGCCAGCAGCCAAACCCTACGGGTGGGAGATGAAAAACTGTTTTTT.

The chain couples TRBV6-5 to TRBJ2-1; 14 bases line up with TRBD2. This CDR3 is 15 amino acids long. Losses at the gene ends were 7 bases for V and 6 bases for J; bases not matched to a gene: 5. CDR1 is MNHEY and CDR2 is SVGAGI in the germline V gene. The CDR3 is CASITGTSGSNEQFF. CDR3 DNA sequence: TGTGCCAGCATAACCGGGACTAGCGGGAGCAATGAGCAGTTCTTC.

The CDR3 here is CASSQTGGNGYTF. The DNA of the CDR3 is TGTGCCAGTAGCCAAACAGGGGGCAACGGCTACACCTTC. The chain joins TRBV19 to TRBJ1-2; 9 nucleotides match TRBD1. CDR1 is LNHDA, CDR2 SQIVND, per germline (reference sequence). V dropped 6 bases and J dropped 8; count of bases not matched to a gene: 7. This CDR3 is built from 13 residues.

This clone was detected only once. The CDR3 DNA follows: TGCGCCAGCAGCTTGGGGGGGTTTTGGACTGAAGCTTTCTTT. Amino acid sequence: CASSLGGFWTEAFF. V usage is TRBV5-1 and J usage is TRBJ1-1; D might be TRBD1 (5 bases). Germline lookup yields CDR1 SGHRS and CDR2 YFSETQ. V was clipped by 0 bases and J by 5 bases, with 11 bases between them. The CDR3 is 14 residues long.

V and J are TRBV5-6 and TRBJ2-7; unclear D gene. Per the germline V gene, CDR1 is SGHDT and CDR2 is YYEEEE. The CDR3 is 12 residues long. Trimming cost V 7 bases and J 4 bases, with 12 bases left between them. As DNA, the CDR3 is TGTGCCAGCGGTTTGTGGCGATACGAGCAGTACTTC. Protein: CASGLWRYEQYF. Complete variable domain (other parts from reference TRBV5-6 and TRBJ2-7): DAGVTQSPTHLIKTRGQQVTLRCSPKSGHDTVSWYQQALGQGPQFIFQYYEEEERQRGNFPDRFSGHQFPNYSSELNVNALLLGDSALYLCASGLWRYEQYFGPGTRLTVT.

The chain has TRBV28 and TRBJ2-7, with TRBD2 identical over 7 bases. CDR3 length: 15 amino acids. Germline trimming cut 1 base from V and 1 base from J; bases unmatched to any gene: 4. Germline-derived CDR1 and CDR2 are MDHEN and SYDVKM. The CDR3 loop is CASSLYGGMSYEQYF. The CDR3 DNA sequence: TGTGCCAGCAGTTTATACGGGGGGATGTCCTACGAGCAGTACTTC. Using reference TRBV28 and TRBJ2-7 for the parts outside the CDR3, the full variable domain is DVKVTQSSRYLVKRTGEKVFLECVQDMDHENMFWYRQDPGLGLRLIYFSYDVKMKEKGDIPEGYSVSREKKERFSLILESASTNQTSMYLCASSLYGGMSYEQYFGPGTRLTVT.

The V and J genes are TRBV19 and TRBJ2-4, with D uncertain. The V and J ends lost 0 bases and 0 bases respectively, with 9 bases between them. From germline, CDR1 is LNHDA and CDR2 SQIVND (reference sequence). The CDR3 sequence is 16 residues long. Here the CDR3 DNA reads TGTGCCAGTAGTATAGACCATCTTCTAGCCAAAAACATTCAGTACTTC. Protein: CASSIDHLLAKNIQYF.

The rearrangement joins TRBV28 to TRBJ1-2; tentatively, D is TRBD1 (6 bases). In germline, CDR1 is MDHEN, CDR2 SYDVKM. V was pared by 7 bases and J by 3 bases, with 15 bases between. This CDR3 contains 14 residues. This CDR3 reads CASTLGGAYYGYTF. The CDR3 DNA sequence: TGTGCCAGCACCCTAGGGGGGGCGTACTATGGCTACACCTTC.

CDR3 sequence reads: CASSPQASGGISYNEQFF. The DNA for the CDR3 is TGTGCCAGCAGCCCCCAGGCTAGCGGGGGCATTTCCTACAATGAGCAGTTCTTC. The gene calls are TRBV7-3 and TRBJ2-1; 10 bases map to TRBD2. There are 18 residues in the CDR3. V shed 5 bases and J 1 base; nucleotides not matched to a gene: 11. From germline, CDR1 is SGHTA and CDR2 FQGTGA.

The rearrangement joins TRBV7-2 to TRBJ1-2, with 9 bases that match TRBD1. V dropped 4 bases and J dropped 4; count of bases not matched to a gene: 7. Germline V CDR1 and CDR2: SGHTA, FQGNSA. This CDR3 is built from 15 residues. For the CDR3, the DNA is TGTGCCAGCAGCTCGACGACAGGGGGTGGCTATGGCTACACCTTC. Its translation is CASSSTTGGGYGYTF.

The chain couples TRBV27 to TRBJ2-7; 7 bases are a match to TRBD1. This CDR3 is 13 amino acids long. Germline V CDR1 and CDR2: MNHEY, SMNVEV (reference sequence). V dropped 5 bases and J dropped 3; count of bases not matched to a gene: 4. CDR3 coding DNA: TGTGCCAGCAGTAGATACAGGGGCTACGAGCAGTACTTC. Translating gives CASSRYRGYEQYF.

Note on this clone: Because the CDR3's place on the DNA is in doubt, the DNA is left out and the CDR3 is given as listed by TCRdb. The gene calls are TRBV5-1 and TRBJ2-5. Both ends counted, the CDR3 spans 14 residues. Germline V gene sequence: CDR1 SGHRS, CDR2 YFSETQ. The CDR3 region is CASSLLRAGETQYF.

V usage is TRBV23-1 and J usage is TRBJ2-7, with D uncertain. TRBV23-1 carries the ORF label, with uncertain function. This CDR3 spans 20 amino acids. V dropped 0 bases and J dropped 3 bases, with 27 bases sitting between them. The CDR3 region is CASSQSFLWKNRIHGYEQYF. For the CDR3, the DNA is TGCGCCAGCAGTCAATCTTTCCTTTGGAAGAATCGTATACATGGCTACGAGCAGTACTTC.

This rearrangement joins TRBV4-1 to TRBJ2-2, with D perhaps TRBD2 (6 bases). The germline V gene has CDR1 MGHRA and CDR2 YSYEKL. Trimming pared 2 bases from V and 6 bases from J, leaving 25 bases between. The CDR3 spans 19 residues. CDR3 region: CASSQPPGALSGVAGELFF. CDR3 nucleotide sequence: TGCGCCAGCAGCCAACCCCCTGGGGCCCTGTCGGGAGTTGCCGGGGAGCTGTTTTTT.

The J gene is TRBJ2-7, the V gene TRBV15; D might be TRBD1 (5 bases). V gave up 1 base and J gave up 7 bases, with 11 bases separating them. The CDR3 sequence is 13 residues long. Germline-derived CDR1 and CDR2 are LNHNV and YYDKDF (reference sequence). CDR3 bases: TGTGCCACCAGCAGAGTAATACAGGCTGAGCAGTACTTC. Amino acid sequence: CATSRVIQAEQYF.

The chain carries TRBV5-4 and TRBJ1-5; possibly TRBD1 for D (6 bases). The germline CDR1 and CDR2 sequences are SGHNT and YYREEE (reference sequence). V lost 3 bases and J lost 3, with 16 bases in between. The CDR3 contains 16 residues. CDR3 nucleotide sequence: TGTGCCAGCAGCTGGGATGGAGGGGGGACCAATCAGCCCCAGCATTTT. Translation: CASSWDGGGTNQPQHF.

The V gene is TRBV28, the J gene TRBJ2-7; 10 nucleotides line up with TRBD1. V shed 6 bases and J 6 bases; nucleotides not matched to a gene: 8. The CDR3 has 14 residues. Germline loops: CDR1 MDHEN, CDR2 SYDVKM. The CDR3 DNA follows: TGTGCCAGCAGAAGACAGGGGGCTAGTCGCGAGCAGTACTTC. Translating gives CASRRQGASREQYF.

This clone was found once. This chain connects TRBV7-6 to TRBJ2-2, with 7 positions matching TRBD1. This CDR3 has 17 residues. J gave up 6 bases and V 4 bases, and 14 bases lay outside the gene matches. The V gene's germline CDR1 is SGHVS and CDR2 FNYEAQ. CDR3 protein: CASSWDLGQVKAGELFF. The CDR3 DNA follows: TGTGCCAGCAGCTGGGATTTAGGACAGGTTAAGGCCGGGGAGCTGTTTTTT.

The genes are TRBV27 and TRBJ1-2; 7 bases map to TRBD1. This CDR3 is 14 amino acids long. Germline trimming cut 0 bases from V and 4 bases from J; bases unmatched to any gene: 2. Germline V gene data show CDR1 as MNHEY and CDR2 as SMNVEV (reference sequence). DNA for the CDR3: TGTGCCAGCAGTTTATCGGGACAGTCCTATGGCTACACCTTC. It yields the protein CASSLSGQSYGYTF.

The chain uses TRBV7-9 and TRBJ1-1; perhaps TRBD1 as D (5 bases). Germline loops: CDR1 SEHNR, CDR2 FQNEAQ (reference sequence). V dropped 5 bases and J dropped 0 bases, with 16 bases sitting between them. This CDR3 is 16 amino acids long. DNA for the CDR3: TGTGCCAGCAGCCCCTCGAGGGGCAGCTTGAACACTGAAGCTTTCTTT. This gives the protein CASSPSRGSLNTEAFF.